The rows below give T cell receptor beta chains drawn from one sample of a study of regulatory T cells in long-lasting Graves disease. MiXCR was run by TCRdb on the multiplex PCR reads, yielding one entry per CDR3 protein. The table shows about 530,000 distinct CDR3 sequences, with more than 15% occurring only once. These same data were also listed under a study on T cells in Graves' hyperthyroidism and ophthalmopathy.

This specimen consisted of peripheral blood mononuclear cells (PBMCs), obtained at new diagnosis, from a patient treated with antithyroid drugs. The receptors shown here come from a woman aged 40-60 years with Graves disease. Each CDR3 is given with its conserved first and last residue. The order of the fields is V gene, J gene, clone size, D gene, CDR3 protein, CDR3 DNA. A D gene is named only where the DNA matches it firmly. Clone sizes are given selectively: once, few, many, or a class where the clone is expanded.

>TRBV20-1|TRBJ2-7|-|-
CSAPSYLNEQYF
TGCAGTGCTCCCTCCTATCTGAACGAGCAGTACTTC
>TRBV28|TRBJ1-3|-|TRBD1
CASTSGQGAYNSGNTIYF
TGTGCCAGCACGTCGGGACAGGGGGCATATAACTCTGGAAACACCATATATTTT
>TRBV2|TRBJ2-1|-|TRBD2
CASSERIGGLASPNEQFF
TGTGCCAGCAGTGAAAGGATAGGGGGACTAGCATCCCCCAATGAGCAGTTCTTC
>TRBV14|TRBJ1-2|-|TRBD1
CASNQDATGGGYTF
TGTGCCAGCAACCAAGATGCAACAGGGGGAGGCTACACCTTC
>TRBV11-3|TRBJ2-1|-|-
CASNFPEFF
TGTGCCAGCAACTTCCCGGAGTTCTTC
>TRBV20-1|TRBJ2-1|-|TRBD2
CSALNGGYDEQFF
TGCAGTGCTCTGAACGGGGGGTATGATGAGCAGTTCTTC
>TRBV7-9|TRBJ2-7|many|-
CASSLDLGQYF
TGTGCCAGCAGCTTGGACCTGGGGCAGTACTTC
>TRBV3-1|TRBJ1-6|many|TRBD1
CASSRAGTEAAPLHF
TGTGCCAGCAGCCGAGCCGGGACAGAGGCCGCACCCCTCCACTTT
>TRBV7-9|TRBJ2-7|many|TRBD2
CASSPTSGGTSYEQYF
TGTGCCAGCAGCCCTACTAGCGGGGGGACCTCCTACGAGCAGTACTTC
>TRBV19|TRBJ2-7|few|-
CASSRAGEGAYEQYF
TGTGCCAGTAGTAGGGCGGGTGAGGGCGCCTACGAGCAGTACTTC
>TRBV5-6|TRBJ1-5|few|-
CASSFGIGQPQHF
TGTGCCAGCAGCTTTGGGATTGGGCAGCCCCAGCATTTT
>TRBV7-3|TRBJ2-1|many|-
CASSRGGSGGEQFF
TGTGCCAGCAGCCGAGGGGGGTCGGGGGGTGAGCAGTTCTTC
>TRBV11-2|TRBJ2-1|-|TRBD1
CASSRGPGTGGYNEQFF
TGTGCCAGCAGCCGAGGCCCCGGGACAGGGGGATACAATGAGCAGTTCTTC
>TRBV9|TRBJ2-1|-|TRBD2
CASSVAGSGGYNEQFF
TGTGCCAGCAGCGTAGCTGGCAGCGGGGGATACAATGAGCAGTTCTTC
>TRBV3-1|TRBJ2-1|many|TRBD2
CASSQTQRGRYNEQFF
TGTGCCAGCAGCCAAACCCAGCGGGGGAGGTACAATGAGCAGTTCTTC
>TRBV28|TRBJ2-3|many|-
CASSSPPEGSFTDTQYF
TGTGCCAGCAGTTCCCCTCCCGAGGGGTCCTTCACAGATACGCAGTATTTT
>TRBV19|TRBJ1-1|-|-
CASSIVQGATEAFF
TGTGCCAGTAGTATAGTCCAGGGAGCCACTGAAGCTTTCTTT
>TRBV13|TRBJ1-4|-|TRBD1
CASSLNRGEKLFF
TGTGCCAGCAGCTTAAACAGGGGTGAAAAACTGTTTTTT
>TRBV19|TRBJ1-1|few|-
CASSWGLDNTEAFF
TGTGCCAGTAGTTGGGGACTCGATAACACTGAAGCTTTCTTT
>TRBV25-1|TRBJ2-2|few|TRBD1
CASSDQGASGELFF
TGTGCCAGCAGTGACCAGGGGGCGTCCGGGGAGCTGTTTTTT
>TRBV27|TRBJ1-1|few|-
CASRRDGGFSAFF
TGTGCCAGCAGGAGGGACGGGGGATTCAGTGCTTTCTTT
>TRBV5-1|TRBJ1-1|-|-
CASSLDGQGNTEAFF
TGCGCCAGCAGCTTGGACGGCCAGGGGAACACTGAAGCTTTCTTT
>TRBV4-2|TRBJ1-2|-|-
CASSLYFGGGYTF
TGTGCCAGCAGCCTCTACTTCGGAGGTGGCTACACCTTC
>TRBV11-2|TRBJ2-7|-|-
CASSSTLEQYF
TGTGCCAGCAGCTCAACCTTGGAGCAGTACTTC
>TRBV9|TRBJ1-1|many|-
CASSVGGVASTEAFF
TGTGCCAGCAGCGTAGGTGGAGTCGCGAGCACTGAAGCTTTCTTT
>TRBV18|TRBJ2-1|-|-
CASSLTRYNEQFF
TGTGCCAGCTCACTAACGAGATACAATGAGCAGTTCTTC
>TRBV6-1|TRBJ2-3|-|TRBD2
CASRLTSGGADTQYF
TGTGCCAGCAGGTTAACTAGCGGGGGAGCGGATACGCAGTATTTT
>TRBV11-2|TRBJ2-2|many|-
CASSLVLGELFF
TGTGCCAGCAGCTTAGTGCTCGGGGAGCTGTTTTTT
>TRBV7-8|TRBJ2-3|-|TRBD1
CASSLEGQGLRYF
TGTGCCAGCAGCCTCGAGGGACAGGGTCTTCGGTATTTT
>TRBV6-5|TRBJ2-3|many|-
CASSYSIAGSTDTQYF
TGTGCCAGCAGTTACTCGATTGCAGGGAGCACAGATACGCAGTATTTT
>TRBV11-1|TRBJ1-1|many|-
CASQEPKRGGPEAFF
TGTGCCAGCCAAGAACCAAAGAGAGGGGGTCCTGAAGCTTTCTTT
>TRBV5-1|TRBJ2-7|many|-
CASEGRASSHEQYF
TGCGCCAGTGAAGGTCGGGCCTCAAGCCACGAGCAGTACTTC
>TRBV11-3|TRBJ1-5|-|-
CASSPRQVSNQPQHF
TGTGCCAGCAGCCCGAGACAGGTTAGCAATCAGCCCCAGCATTTT
>TRBV29-1|TRBJ2-1|-|TRBD1
CSAWTGFGNEQFF
TGCAGCGCCTGGACAGGGTTTGGCAATGAGCAGTTCTTC
>TRBV2|TRBJ1-2|many|-
CASSAGSYGYTF
TGTGCCAGCAGTGCCGGATCCTATGGCTACACCTTC
>TRBV9|TRBJ2-7|-|-
CASSTRATGYEQYF
TGTGCCAGCAGCACTAGGGCCACAGGGTACGAGCAGTACTTC
>TRBV28|TRBJ2-7|many|-
CASSLLGTNYEQYF
TGTGCCAGCAGTTTATTGGGGACGAACTACGAGCAGTACTTC
>TRBV30|TRBJ2-3|-|TRBD2
CAWSVGGGTDTQYF
TGTGCCTGGAGTGTTGGCGGGGGTACAGATACGCAGTATTTT
>TRBV28|TRBJ1-5|many|TRBD1
CASSFWDRGPNQPQHF
TGTGCCAGCAGTTTTTGGGACAGGGGGCCCAATCAGCCCCAGCATTTT
>TRBV4-1|TRBJ1-3|few|TRBD1
CASSQTNRGSTGNTIYF
TGCGCCAGCAGCCAGACCAACAGGGGTTCGACTGGAAACACCATATATTTT
>TRBV18|TRBJ1-5|many|TRBD1
CASSWDSSGSNQPQHF
TGTGCCAGCTCATGGGACAGTTCGGGGAGCAATCAGCCCCAGCATTTT
>TRBV9|TRBJ1-4|-|-
CASSVRQTTNEKLFF
TGTGCCAGCAGCGTAAGACAGACAACTAATGAAAAACTGTTTTTT
>TRBV2|TRBJ1-2|many|-
CASSVGTGSQELTF
-
>TRBV12-5|TRBJ2-1|many|-
CASGLYSHNEQFF
TGTGCTAGTGGTTTGTACAGCCACAATGAGCAGTTCTTC
>TRBV2|TRBJ1-2|many|-
CASSERWGIIYGYTF
TGTGCCAGCAGTGAACGATGGGGCATTATCTATGGCTACACCTTC
>TRBV5-1|TRBJ2-7|many|-
CASSFEVAYEQYF
TGCGCCAGCAGCTTCGAGGTAGCCTACGAGCAGTACTTC
>TRBV12-3/TRBV12-4|TRBJ2-3|many|-
CASSFPGGSTDTQYF
TGCGCCAGCAGCTTCCCCGGGGGAAGCACAGATACGCAGTATTTT
>TRBV4-1|TRBJ1-5|-|-
CASSQIYGNQPQHF
TGCGCCAGCAGCCAAATATACGGCAACCAGCCCCAGCATTTT